This T cell receptor (beta chain) was documented in a study of regulatory T cells in long-lasting Graves disease. To make TCR beta libraries, researchers used iRepertoire HTBI primers and Arm-PCR of CDR3 regions. TCRdb re-called the multiplex PCR reads with MiXCR, one entry per CDR3 protein. The table records 600,000 to 850,000 distinct CDR3 sequences, around 30% of them present only once. This clonotype was detected a few times. Its antigen is still unknown. There are 14 residues in the CDR3. Germline CDR1 and CDR2: ENHRY and SYGVKD. V lost 3 bases, J lost 0 bases, and 8 bases lay in between. The time point denotes: persistent/refractory GD, antithyroid drugs over 5 years with positive TRAb. PBMC RNA served as the TCR library source. Each patient gave around 10 milliliters of EDTA-anticoagulated peripheral blood. Study-wide results and limits: Persistent Graves' patients showed reduced TCR diversity versus newly diagnosed patients.

The chain uses TRBV10-3 and TRBJ2-5; D unresolved. Sequencing was performed on peripheral blood mononuclear cells (PBMCs), taken when the disease was refractory, from a patient treated with antithyroid drugs. The source is a female donor with Graves disease. CDR3 DNA sequence: TGTGCCATCAGTGAAAGGCCGGACCAAGAGACCCAGTACTTC. Translating gives CAISERPDQETQYF.